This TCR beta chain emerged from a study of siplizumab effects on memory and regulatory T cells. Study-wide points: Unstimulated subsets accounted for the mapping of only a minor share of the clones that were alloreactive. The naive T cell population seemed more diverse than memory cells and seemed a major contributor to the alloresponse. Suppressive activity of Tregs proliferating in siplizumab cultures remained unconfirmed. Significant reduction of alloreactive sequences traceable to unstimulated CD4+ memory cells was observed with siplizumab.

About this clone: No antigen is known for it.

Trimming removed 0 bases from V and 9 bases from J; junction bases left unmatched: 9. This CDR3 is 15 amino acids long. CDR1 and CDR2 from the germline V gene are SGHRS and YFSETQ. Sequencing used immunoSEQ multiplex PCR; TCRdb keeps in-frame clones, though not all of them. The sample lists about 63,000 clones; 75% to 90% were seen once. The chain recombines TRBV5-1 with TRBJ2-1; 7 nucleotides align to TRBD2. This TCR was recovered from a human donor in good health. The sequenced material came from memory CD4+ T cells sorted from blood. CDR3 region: CASSLVWGEGSEQFF. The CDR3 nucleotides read TGCGCCAGCAGCTTGGTTTGGGGGGAGGGCTCTGAGCAGTTCTTC.